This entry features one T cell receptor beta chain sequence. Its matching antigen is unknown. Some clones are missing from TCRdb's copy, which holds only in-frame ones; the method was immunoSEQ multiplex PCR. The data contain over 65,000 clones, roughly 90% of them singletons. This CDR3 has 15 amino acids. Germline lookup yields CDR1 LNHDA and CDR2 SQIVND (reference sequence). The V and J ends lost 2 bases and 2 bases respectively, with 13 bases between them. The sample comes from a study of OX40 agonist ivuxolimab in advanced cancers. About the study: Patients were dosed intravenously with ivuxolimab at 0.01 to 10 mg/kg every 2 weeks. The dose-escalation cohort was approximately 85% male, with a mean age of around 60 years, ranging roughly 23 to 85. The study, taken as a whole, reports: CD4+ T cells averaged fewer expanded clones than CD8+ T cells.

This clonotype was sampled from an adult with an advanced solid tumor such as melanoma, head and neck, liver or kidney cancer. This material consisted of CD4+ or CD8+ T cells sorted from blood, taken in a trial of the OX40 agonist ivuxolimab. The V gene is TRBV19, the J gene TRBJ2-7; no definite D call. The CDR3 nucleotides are TGTGCCAGTAGTATACTAGTTGGTGGCACCTACGAGCAGTACTTC. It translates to CASSILVGGTYEQYF.